What follows are 3 T cell receptor beta chains derived from one specimen sequenced in a study of early T cells in non-severe SARS-CoV-2 infection (dated by TCRdb to the early 2020s). The library relied on 5' RACE. TCRdb records NextSeq 500 as the sequencer. Using fastp trimming at Q25 and MiXCR clonotype assembly, TCRdb reanalyzed the public sequencing data and kept in-frame beta chains. One record per CDR3 amino acid sequence lists the most common genes and DNA. In all, the sample holds some 50,000 distinct CDR3 sequences, and around 8.4% of those were seen once. Jointly, the top ten make up 4.2% of the sample. Input material: whole blood. Receptors originate from an adult who was a healthcare worker with PCR-confirmed SARS-CoV-2 infection or an uninfected control (not recorded which).

Ten or more counts support this clonotype. The chain recombines TRBV10-3 with TRBJ2-7, with 7 bases matching TRBD1. The J segment lost 3 bases and the V segment lost 3 bases, leaving 5 bases of the junction unmatched. The length of the CDR3 is 14 residues. Germline V gene sequence: CDR1 ENHRY, CDR2 SYGVKD. The CDR3 spells CAISESTGYYEQYF. The CDR3 DNA reads TGTGCCATCAGTGAATCGACAGGGTACTACGAGCAGTACTTC.

J is TRBJ2-3 and V is TRBV5-1; D is undetermined. There are 11 residues in the CDR3. The germline gives CDR1 SGHRS, CDR2 YFSETQ. V was cut by 2 bases and J by 9 bases, with 7 bases left in between. This chain's CDR3 is CASSFFETQYF. CDR3 nucleotide sequence: TGCGCCAGCAGCTTTTTTGAAACGCAGTATTTT.

This clonotype was recorded at least ten times. The rearrangement joins TRBV10-1 to TRBJ2-1, with D possibly matching TRBD1 (6 bases). Germline V CDR1 and CDR2: WNHNN, SYGVQD (reference sequence). Trimming stripped 7 bases from V and 1 base from J, with 11 bases between. This CDR3 has 14 amino acids. The CDR3 spells CASKGDRSYNEQFF. The CDR3 nucleotides read TGCGCCAGCAAGGGGGATCGGTCCTACAATGAGCAGTTCTTC.